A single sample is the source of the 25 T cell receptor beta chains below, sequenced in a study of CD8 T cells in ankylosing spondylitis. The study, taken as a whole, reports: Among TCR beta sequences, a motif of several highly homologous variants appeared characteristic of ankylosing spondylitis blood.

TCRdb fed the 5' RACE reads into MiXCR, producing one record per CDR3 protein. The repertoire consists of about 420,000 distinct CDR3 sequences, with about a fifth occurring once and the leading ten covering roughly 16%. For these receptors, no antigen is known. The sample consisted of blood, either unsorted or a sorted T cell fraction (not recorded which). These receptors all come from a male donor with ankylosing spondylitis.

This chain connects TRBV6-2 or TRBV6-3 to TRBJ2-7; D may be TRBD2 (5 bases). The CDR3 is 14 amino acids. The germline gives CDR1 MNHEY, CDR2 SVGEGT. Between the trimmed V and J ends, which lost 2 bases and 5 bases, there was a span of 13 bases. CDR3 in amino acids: CASSYRGPLDEQYF. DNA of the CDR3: TGTGCCAGCAGTTACCGGGGTCCCCTGGACGAGCAGTACTTC.

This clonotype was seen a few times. The CDR3 loop reads CASTIRTGLNTGELFF. In DNA, the CDR3 is TGTGCCAGCACAATCAGGACAGGGCTAAACACCGGGGAGCTGTTTTTT. V and J are TRBV28 and TRBJ2-2; 8 nucleotides align to TRBD1. The germline V gene has CDR1 MDHEN and CDR2 SYDVKM. The CDR3 spans 16 residues. V shed 7 bases and J 2 bases; nucleotides not matched to a gene: 9.

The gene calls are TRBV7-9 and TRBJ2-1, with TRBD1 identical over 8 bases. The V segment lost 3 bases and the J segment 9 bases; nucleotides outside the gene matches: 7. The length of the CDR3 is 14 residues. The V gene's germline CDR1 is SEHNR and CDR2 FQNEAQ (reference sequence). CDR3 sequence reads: CASSFRQGAREQFF. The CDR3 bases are TGTGCCAGCAGCTTCCGGCAGGGGGCTCGTGAGCAGTTCTTC.

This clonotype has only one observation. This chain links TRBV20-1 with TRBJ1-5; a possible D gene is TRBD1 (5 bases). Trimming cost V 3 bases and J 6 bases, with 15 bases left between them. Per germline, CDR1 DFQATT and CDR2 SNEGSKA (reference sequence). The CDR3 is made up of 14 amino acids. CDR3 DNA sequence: TGCAGTGCTAGTGGGGGGGTTCAGGTTCAGCCCCAGCATTTT. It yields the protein CSASGGVQVQPQHF.

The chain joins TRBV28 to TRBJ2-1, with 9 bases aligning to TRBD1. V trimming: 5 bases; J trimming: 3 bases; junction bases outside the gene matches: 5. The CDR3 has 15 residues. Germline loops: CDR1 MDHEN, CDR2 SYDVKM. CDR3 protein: CASSPWDRDYNEQFF. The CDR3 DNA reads TGTGCCAGCAGTCCATGGGACAGGGACTACAATGAGCAGTTCTTC.

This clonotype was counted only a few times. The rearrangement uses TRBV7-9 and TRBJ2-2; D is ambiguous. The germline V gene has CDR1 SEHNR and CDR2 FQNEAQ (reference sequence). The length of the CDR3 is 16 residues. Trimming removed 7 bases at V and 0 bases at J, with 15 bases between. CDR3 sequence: CASTNPQVANTGELFF. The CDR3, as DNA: TGTGCCAGCACCAACCCGCAGGTGGCGAACACCGGGGAGCTGTTTTTT. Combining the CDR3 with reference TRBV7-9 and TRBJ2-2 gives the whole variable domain DTGVSQNPRHKITKRGQNVTFRCDPISEHNRLYWYRQTLGQGPEFLTYFQNEAQLEKSRLLSDRFSAERPKGSFSTLEIQRTEQGDSAMYLCASTNPQVANTGELFFGEGSRLTVL.

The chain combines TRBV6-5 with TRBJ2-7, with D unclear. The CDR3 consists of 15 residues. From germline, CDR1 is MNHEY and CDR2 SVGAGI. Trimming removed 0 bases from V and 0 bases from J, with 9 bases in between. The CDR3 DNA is TGTGCCAGCAGTTACTCCCTTGGCCGCTCCTACGAGCAGTACTTC. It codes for CASSYSLGRSYEQYF.

The chain's CDR3 is CASSPPGQGVYNEQFF. CDR3 coding DNA: TGTGCCAGCAGCCCTCCGGGACAGGGTGTCTACAATGAGCAGTTCTTC. The chain carries TRBV3-1 and TRBJ2-1; the match to TRBD1 covers 9 bases. J gave up 3 bases and V 4 bases, and 7 bases lay outside the gene matches. The CDR3 length is 16 residues. Per the germline V gene, CDR1 is LGHDT and CDR2 is YNNKEL (reference sequence).

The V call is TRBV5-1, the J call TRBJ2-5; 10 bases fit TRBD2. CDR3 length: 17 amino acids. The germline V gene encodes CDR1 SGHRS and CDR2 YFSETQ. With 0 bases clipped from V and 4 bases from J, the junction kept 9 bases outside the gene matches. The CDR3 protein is CASSLASSGRAPETQYF. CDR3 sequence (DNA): TGCGCCAGCAGCTTGGCCTCCAGCGGGAGGGCCCCAGAGACCCAGTACTTC.

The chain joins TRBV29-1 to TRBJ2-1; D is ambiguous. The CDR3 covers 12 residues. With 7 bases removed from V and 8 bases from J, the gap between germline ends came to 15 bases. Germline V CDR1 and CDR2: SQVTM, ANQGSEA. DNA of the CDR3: TGCAGCGCCGCGACGGCGGCGGATGAGCAGTTCTTC. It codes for CSAATAADEQFF.

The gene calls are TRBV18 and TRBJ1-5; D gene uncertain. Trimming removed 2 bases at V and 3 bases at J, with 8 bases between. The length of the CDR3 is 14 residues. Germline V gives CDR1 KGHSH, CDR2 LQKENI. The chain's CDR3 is CASSPSQSNQPQHF. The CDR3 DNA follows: TGTGCCAGCTCACCATCACAGTCCAATCAGCCCCAGCATTTT.

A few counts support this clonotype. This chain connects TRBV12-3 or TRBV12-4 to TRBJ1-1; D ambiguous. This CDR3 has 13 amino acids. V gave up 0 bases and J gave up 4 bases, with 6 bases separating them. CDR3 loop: CASSLASVTEAFF. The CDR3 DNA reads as TGTGCCAGCAGTTTAGCTAGCGTCACTGAAGCTTTCTTT.

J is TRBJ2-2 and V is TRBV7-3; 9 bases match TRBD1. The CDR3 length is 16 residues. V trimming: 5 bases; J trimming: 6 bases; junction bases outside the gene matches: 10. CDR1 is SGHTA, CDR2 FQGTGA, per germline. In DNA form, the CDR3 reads TGTGCCAGCAGCCTACAGGGGGCGCCATCCTCCGGGGAGCTGTTTTTT. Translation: CASSLQGAPSSGELFF.

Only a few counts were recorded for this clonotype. DNA for the CDR3: TGCGCCAGCAGCTTGGGCTTCGGCCAAGAGACCCAGTACTTC. As protein: CASSLGFGQETQYF. The chain recombines TRBV5-1 with TRBJ2-5; D gene ambiguous. The germline CDR1 and CDR2 sequences are SGHRS and YFSETQ. The germline V and J ends were trimmed by 0 bases and 1 base, with 7 bases remaining between them. This CDR3 contains 14 residues.

CDR3 sequence: CASSFGHPVGTDTQYF. CDR3 nucleotides: TGCGCCAGCAGCTTCGGACACCCCGTGGGCACAGATACGCAGTATTTT. This rearrangement joins TRBV5-1 to TRBJ2-3, with D maybe TRBD1 (5 bases). The CDR3 contains 16 residues. Trimming took 2 bases from V and 1 from J, leaving 14 bases between them. Germline CDR1 SGHRS, CDR2 YFSETQ.

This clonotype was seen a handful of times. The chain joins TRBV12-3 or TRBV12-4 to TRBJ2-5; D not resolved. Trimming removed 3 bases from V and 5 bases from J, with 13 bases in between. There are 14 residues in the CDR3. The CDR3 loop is CASSLRTRPETQYF. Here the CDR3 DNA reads TGTGCCAGCAGTTTGCGAACGCGCCCGGAGACCCAGTACTTC.

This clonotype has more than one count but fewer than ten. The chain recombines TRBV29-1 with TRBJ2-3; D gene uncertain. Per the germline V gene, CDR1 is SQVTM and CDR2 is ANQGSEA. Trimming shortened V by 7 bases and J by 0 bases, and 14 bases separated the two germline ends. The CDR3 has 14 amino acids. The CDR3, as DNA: TGCAGCGCCCATGGCTCAGTTAGCACAGATACGCAGTATTTT. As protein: CSAHGSVSTDTQYF.

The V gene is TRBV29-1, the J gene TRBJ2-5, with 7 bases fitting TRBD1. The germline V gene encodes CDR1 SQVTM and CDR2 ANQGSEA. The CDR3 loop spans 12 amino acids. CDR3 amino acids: CSFRDSQETQYF. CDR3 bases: TGCAGTTTTAGGGACAGTCAAGAGACCCAGTACTTC.

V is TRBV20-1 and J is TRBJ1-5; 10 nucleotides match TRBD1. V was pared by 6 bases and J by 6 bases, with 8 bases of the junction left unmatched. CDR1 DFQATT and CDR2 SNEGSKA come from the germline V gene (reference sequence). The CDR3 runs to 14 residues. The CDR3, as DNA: TGCAGTGCAGGGGACAGGGGAACCTCTCAGCCCCAGCATTTT. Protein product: CSAGDRGTSQPQHF.

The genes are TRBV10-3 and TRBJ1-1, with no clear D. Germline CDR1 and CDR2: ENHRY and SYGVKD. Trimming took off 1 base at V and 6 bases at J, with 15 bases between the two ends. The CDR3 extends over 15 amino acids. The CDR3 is CAISEYAPRLSEAFF. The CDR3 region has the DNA TGTGCCATCAGTGAGTATGCACCCCGCCTATCTGAAGCTTTCTTT.

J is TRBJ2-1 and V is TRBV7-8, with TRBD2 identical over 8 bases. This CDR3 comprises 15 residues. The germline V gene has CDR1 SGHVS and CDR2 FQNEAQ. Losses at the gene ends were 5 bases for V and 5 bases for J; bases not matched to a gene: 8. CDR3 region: CASSTYTSGDNEQFF. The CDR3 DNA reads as TGTGCCAGCAGCACCTACACTAGCGGAGACAATGAGCAGTTCTTC.

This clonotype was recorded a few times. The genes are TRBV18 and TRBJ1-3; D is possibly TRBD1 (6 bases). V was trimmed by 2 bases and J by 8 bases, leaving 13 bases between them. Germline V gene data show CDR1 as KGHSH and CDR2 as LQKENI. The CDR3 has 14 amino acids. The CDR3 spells CASSPSAGEDTIYF. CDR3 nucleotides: TGTGCCAGCTCACCATCGGCAGGGGAAGACACCATATATTTT.

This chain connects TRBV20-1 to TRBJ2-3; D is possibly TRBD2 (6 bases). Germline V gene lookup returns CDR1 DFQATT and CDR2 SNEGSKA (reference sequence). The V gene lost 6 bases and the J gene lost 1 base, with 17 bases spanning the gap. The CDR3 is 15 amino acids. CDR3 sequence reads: CSAPPPGLRTDTQYF. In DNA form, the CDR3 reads TGCAGTGCCCCGCCCCCGGGACTCCGCACAGATACGCAGTATTTT.

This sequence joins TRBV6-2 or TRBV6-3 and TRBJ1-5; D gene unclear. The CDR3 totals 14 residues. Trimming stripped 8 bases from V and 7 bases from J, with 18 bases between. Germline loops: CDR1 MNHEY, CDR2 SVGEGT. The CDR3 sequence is CASVGSGVGQPQHF. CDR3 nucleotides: TGTGCCAGCGTTGGCTCGGGAGTTGGACAGCCCCAGCATTTT.

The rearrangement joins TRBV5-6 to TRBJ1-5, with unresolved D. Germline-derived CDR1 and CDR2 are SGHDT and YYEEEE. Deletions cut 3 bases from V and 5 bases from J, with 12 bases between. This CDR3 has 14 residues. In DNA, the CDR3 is TGTGCCAGCAGCTACTCAGAGGAATATCAGCCCCAGCATTTT. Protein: CASSYSEEYQPQHF.